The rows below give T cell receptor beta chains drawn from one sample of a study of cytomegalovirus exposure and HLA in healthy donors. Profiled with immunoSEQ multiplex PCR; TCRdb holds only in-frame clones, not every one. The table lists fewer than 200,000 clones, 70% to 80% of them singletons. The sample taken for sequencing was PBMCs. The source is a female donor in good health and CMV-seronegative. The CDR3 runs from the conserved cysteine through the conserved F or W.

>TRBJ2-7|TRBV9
CASSPGQTYEQYF
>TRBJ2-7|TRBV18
CASSPGGGAYEQYF
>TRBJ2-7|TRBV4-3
CASSRLAGSYEQYF
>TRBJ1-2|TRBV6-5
CASSSTGGAGGYTF
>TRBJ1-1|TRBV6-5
CASSGLGGEAFF
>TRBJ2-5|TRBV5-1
CASSATGDRETQYF
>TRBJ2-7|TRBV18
CASSPSTGRGEQYF
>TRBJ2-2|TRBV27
CASSLFRGGIGTGELFF
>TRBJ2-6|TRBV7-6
CASSRTGGAGANVLTF
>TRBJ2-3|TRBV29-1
CSSLSGTQYF
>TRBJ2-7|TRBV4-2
CASSQEGQGASYEQYF
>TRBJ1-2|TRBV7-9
CASSLEIVGLGWGYTF
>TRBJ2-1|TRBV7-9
CASSPRSGNEQFF
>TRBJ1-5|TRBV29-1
CSVDPGGGQPQHF
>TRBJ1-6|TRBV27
CASSAGTANNSPLHF
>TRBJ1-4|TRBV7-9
CASSPTGQINEKLFF
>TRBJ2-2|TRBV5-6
CASSAGRAGELFF
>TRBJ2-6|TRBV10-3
CAITQVPVGGANVLTF
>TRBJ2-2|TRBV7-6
CASSLDQGLAVRELFF
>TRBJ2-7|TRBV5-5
CASSLGAGASTNYEQYF
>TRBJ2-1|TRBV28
CASSWDRGVHEQFF
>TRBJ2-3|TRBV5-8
CASRSLGVSDTQYF
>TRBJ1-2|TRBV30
CAWSVGTVGYTF
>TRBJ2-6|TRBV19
CASSIASRVTGANVLTF
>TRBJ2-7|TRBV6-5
CASRRQGLTYEQYF
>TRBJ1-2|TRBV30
CAWSTGRPLANYGYTF
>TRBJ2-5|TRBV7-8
CASSLAGAYQETQYF
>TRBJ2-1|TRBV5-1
CASSPGQIDEQFF
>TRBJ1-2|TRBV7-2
CASSLGLLEGYTF
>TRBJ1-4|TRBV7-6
CASSRMAGREKLFF
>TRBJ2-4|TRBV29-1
CSVEDRAKNIQYF
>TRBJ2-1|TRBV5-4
CASSLFRDNEQFF
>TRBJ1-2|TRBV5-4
CASSLDRGFHYGYTF
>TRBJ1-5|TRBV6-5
CASSYLGGSNQPQHF
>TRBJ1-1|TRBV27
CASSLRQNTEAFF